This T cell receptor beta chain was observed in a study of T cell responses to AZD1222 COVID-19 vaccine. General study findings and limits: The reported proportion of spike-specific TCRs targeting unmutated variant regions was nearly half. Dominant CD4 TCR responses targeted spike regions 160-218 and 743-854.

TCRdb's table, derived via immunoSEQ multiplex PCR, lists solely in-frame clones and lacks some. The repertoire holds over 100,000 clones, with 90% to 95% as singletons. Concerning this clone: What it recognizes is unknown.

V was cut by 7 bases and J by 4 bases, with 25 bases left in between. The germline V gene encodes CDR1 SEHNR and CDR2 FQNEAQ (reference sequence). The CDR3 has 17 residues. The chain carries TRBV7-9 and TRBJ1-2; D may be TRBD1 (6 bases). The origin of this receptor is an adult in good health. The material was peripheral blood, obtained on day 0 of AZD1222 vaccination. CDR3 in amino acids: CASTRGGQIALLYGYTF. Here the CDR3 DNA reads TGTGCCAGCACTAGAGGGGGACAAATTGCCTTACTCTATGGCTACACCTTC.